Listed below are T cell receptor beta chains from one sample, sequenced in a study of blood T cell repertoires in COVID-19. The protocol was immunoSEQ multiplex PCR, while the TCRdb copy is restricted to in-frame clones and leaves out a portion. The sample has about 280,000 clones, 83% seen once. Input material: peripheral blood. The receptors here all came from a woman aged 50 to 60 who had recovered from COVID-19. CDR3s include the opening cysteine and the closing phenylalanine or tryptophan. The D gene is left open where the match is weak. Expanded clones are given a class, and other clones once, few, many or no size at all.

abundance | j_gene | v_gene | d_gene | len | CDR3aa | CDR3nt
. | TRBJ2-1 | TRBV5-1 | TRBD2 | 17 | CASSLAETSGGRDEQFF | TGCGCCAGCAGCTTGGCCGAGACTAGCGGGGGGCGTGATGAGCAGTTCTTC
. | TRBJ2-5 | TRBV27 | . | 14 | CASSSIRDQETQYF | TGTGCCAGCAGTTCTATCCGGGATCAAGAGACCCAGTACTTC
. | TRBJ2-1 | TRBV28 | . | 12 | CASIARYNEQFF | TGTGCCAGCATAGCGAGGTACAATGAGCAGTTCTTC
. | TRBJ2-7 | TRBV5-1 | TRBD1 | 14 | CASSLSDRVDEQYF | TGCGCCAGCAGCTTGTCGGACAGGGTTGATGAGCAGTACTTC
. | TRBJ1-4 | TRBV5-5 | . | 14 | CASSYTATNEKLFF | TGTGCCAGCAGCTACACAGCAACTAATGAAAAACTGTTTTTT
. | TRBJ2-5 | TRBV24-1 | . | 13 | CATSLANQETQYF | TGTGCCACCAGTCTAGCGAACCAAGAGACCCAGTACTTC
once | TRBJ2-3 | TRBV4-3 | TRBD1 | 16 | CASSLDRGRGADTQYF | TGCGCCAGCAGCCTCGACAGGGGGCGAGGGGCAGATACGCAGTATTTT
. | TRBJ1-4 | TRBV6-5 | TRBD1 | 14 | CASSLGQINEKLFF | TGTGCCAGCAGTCTGGGACAGATTAATGAAAAACTGTTTTTT
. | TRBJ1-1 | TRBV6-6 | TRBD1 | 15 | CASSKGQGAWTEAFF | TGTGCCAGCAGTAAGGGACAGGGGGCTTGGACTGAAGCTTTCTTT
. | TRBJ2-7 | TRBV27 | TRBD1 | 13 | CASSDRGPYEQYF | TGTGCCAGCAGCGACAGGGGTCCCTACGAGCAGTACTTC
. | TRBJ1-2 | TRBV6-2/TRBV6-3 | . | 16 | CASSERRQGLDYGYTF | TGTGCCAGCAGTGAGAGACGGCAGGGGTTGGACTATGGCTACACCTTC
. | TRBJ2-5 | TRBV7-9 | . | 15 | CASTRVGAYQETQYF | TGTGCCAGCACCCGGGTGGGTGCCTACCAAGAGACCCAGTACTTC
once | TRBJ2-7 | TRBV25-1 | . | 14 | CASSEPGSSYEQYF | TGTGCCAGCAGTGAACCTGGGAGCTCCTACGAGCAGTACTTC
. | TRBJ1-5 | TRBV4-2 | . | 15 | CASSQDGRGYQPQHF | TGTGCCAGCAGCCAAGATGGCAGGGGCTATCAGCCCCAGCATTTT
. | TRBJ2-7 | TRBV29-1 | . | 13 | CSVEVSGRSEQYF | TGCAGCGTTGAAGTTTCGGGTCGGTCCGAGCAGTACTTC
. | TRBJ2-5 | TRBV7-9 | TRBD1 | 13 | CASRPGQQETQYF | TGTGCCAGCAGACCGGGACAGCAAGAGACCCAGTACTTC
. | TRBJ1-1 | TRBV18 | . | 15 | CASSQGGRPNTEAFF | TGTGCCAGCTCACAGGGAGGGAGGCCGAACACTGAAGCTTTCTTT
. | TRBJ2-5 | TRBV7-7 | TRBD1 | 16 | CASSFRGQGPTETQYF | TGTGCCAGCAGCTTTCGAGGACAGGGTCCAACTGAGACCCAGTACTTC
. | TRBJ2-3 | TRBV11-2 | TRBD2 | 13 | CASGLAGEDTQYF | TGTGCCAGTGGACTAGCGGGAGAGGATACGCAGTATTTT
once | TRBJ1-6 | TRBV3-1/TRBV3-2 | TRBD1 | 15 | CASSSTGEGNSPLHF | TGTGCCAGCAGCTCGACAGGGGAGGGGAATTCACCCCTCCACTTT
. | TRBJ1-2 | TRBV14 | . | 14 | CASSQGTENYGYTF | TGTGCCAGCAGCCAAGGGACAGAGAACTATGGCTACACCTTC
. | TRBJ2-3 | TRBV7-2 | . | 15 | CASSAGGGGTDTQYF | TGTGCCAGCAGCGCTGGGGGGGGCGGCACAGATACGCAGTATTTT
. | TRBJ2-5 | TRBV7-2 | . | 15 | CASSLVPRGVETQYF | TGTGCCAGCAGCTTAGTCCCCAGGGGGGTGGAGACCCAGTACTTC
. | TRBJ2-1 | TRBV11-3 | TRBD2 | 16 | CASSLLAGGPYNEQFF | TGTGCCAGCAGCCTATTAGCGGGAGGCCCTTACAATGAGCAGTTCTTC
. | TRBJ1-3 | TRBV6-5 | . | 14 | CAPGLLLSGNTIYF | TGTGCCCCGGGTCTGCTATTGTCTGGAAACACCATATATTTT
. | TRBJ1-1 | TRBV10-3 | TRBD1 | 13 | CAIRETGGTEAFF | TGTGCCATCAGGGAAACAGGGGGCACTGAAGCTTTCTTT
. | TRBJ1-1 | TRBV28 | TRBD1 | 14 | CASSHGTGNTEAFF | TGTGCCAGCAGCCACGGGACAGGGAACACTGAAGCTTTCTTT
. | TRBJ1-3 | TRBV4-1 | . | 15 | CASSPNRDSGNTIYF | TGCGCCAGCAGCCCCAATCGGGACTCTGGAAACACCATATATTTT
. | TRBJ1-5 | TRBV9 | . | 14 | CASSVRPRDQPQHF | TGTGCCAGCAGCGTACGACCTAGAGATCAGCCCCAGCATTTT
. | TRBJ2-7 | TRBV16 | TRBD2 | 20 | CASSPKSGRGASRSSYEQYF | TGTGCCAGCAGCCCCAAAAGTGGGCGGGGGGCCTCAAGGAGCTCCTACGAGCAGTACTTC
. | TRBJ2-6 | TRBV9 | . | 20 | CASSVALRGPQISGANVLTF | TGTGCCAGCAGCGTAGCCCTAAGGGGCCCCCAAATCTCTGGGGCCAACGTCCTGACTTTC
few | TRBJ1-3 | TRBV7-6 | . | 17 | CASSLVGRQPGGNTIYF | TGTGCCAGCAGCTTAGTGGGGAGACAACCTGGGGGAAACACCATATATTTT
. | TRBJ1-1 | TRBV19 | . | 14 | CASSPGGVNTEAFF | TGTGCCAGTAGTCCCGGGGGGGTGAACACTGAAGCTTTCTTT
. | TRBJ2-3 | TRBV9 | . | 13 | CASSPYSTDTQYF | TGTGCCAGCAGCCCCTACAGCACAGATACGCAGTATTTT
. | TRBJ1-1 | TRBV12-3/TRBV12-4 | TRBD1 | 13 | CASSRGTGTEAFF | TGTGCCAGCAGCCGAGGGACAGGGACTGAAGCTTTCTTT
. | TRBJ2-1 | TRBV18 | TRBD2 | 17 | CASSPRTTSGGANEQFF | TGTGCCAGCTCACCACGCACGACTAGCGGGGGGGCCAATGAGCAGTTCTTC
. | TRBJ2-1 | TRBV3-1/TRBV3-2 | . | 17 | CASSQDFGQSSYNEQFF | TGTGCCAGCAGCCAAGATTTCGGACAGAGCTCCTACAATGAGCAGTTCTTC
. | TRBJ1-1 | TRBV6-1 | . | 15 | CASSEEDSLNTEAFF | TGTGCCAGCAGTGAAGAGGACAGCCTGAACACTGAAGCTTTCTTT
. | TRBJ2-3 | TRBV5-5 | . | 15 | CASSVPASGTDTQYF | TGTGCCAGCAGCGTTCCGGCTAGCGGCACAGATACGCAGTATTTT
. | TRBJ2-3 | TRBV10-3 | . | 15 | CAISEQGRSTDTQYF | TGTGCCATCAGTGAGCAGGGAAGGAGTACAGATACGCAGTATTTT
. | TRBJ1-4 | TRBV27 | . | 15 | CASNVGGRPNEKLFF | TGTGCCAGCAACGTGGGGGGGAGGCCTAATGAAAAACTGTTTTTT
. | TRBJ1-6 | TRBV27 | . | 21 | CAWPIRQVLPWKNRGCGPLHF | TGTGCCTGGCCCATCCGACAGGTCCTTCCCTGGAAAAACCGCGGATGTGGGCCCCTCCACTTT
. | TRBJ2-1 | TRBV5-1 | TRBD1 | 20 | CASSRGGQGATIVVNNEQFF | TGCGCCAGCAGCAGGGGGGGACAGGGAGCGACCATCGTCGTTAACAATGAGCAGTTCTTC
. | TRBJ2-7 | TRBV27 | . | 17 | CASSFIGVPAGVYEQYF | TGTGCCAGCAGTTTCATAGGGGTCCCGGCAGGGGTCTACGAGCAGTACTTC
. | TRBJ2-2 | TRBV15 | TRBD2 | 15 | CATSRREGRIGELFF | TGTGCCACCAGCAGGCGGGAGGGCCGGATCGGGGAGCTGTTTTTT
. | TRBJ2-4 | TRBV28 | TRBD1 | 16 | CASTGLGQGAGDIQYF | TGTGCCAGCACCGGGTTGGGACAGGGGGCGGGAGACATTCAGTACTTC
. | TRBJ2-3 | TRBV29-1 | . | 12 | CSVEVRTDTQYF | TGCAGCGTTGAAGTCAGGACAGATACGCAGTATTTT
. | TRBJ2-7 | TRBV5-1 | . | 14 | CASSRGRESYEQYF | TGCGCCAGCAGCCGGGGGCGGGAGTCCTACGAGCAGTACTTC
once | TRBJ1-5 | TRBV28 | . | 12 | CASKGGSQPQHF | TGTGCCAGCAAGGGGGGGAGCCAGCCCCAGCATTTT
. | TRBJ1-6 | TRBV29-1 | TRBD1 | 16 | CSPASIADRVSSPLHF | TGCAGCCCTGCTTCGATAGCCGACAGGGTCTCTTCACCCCTCCACTTT
. | TRBJ2-5 | TRBV2 | TRBD1 | 16 | CASRRTGGGIGETQYF | TGTGCCAGCAGACGGACAGGGGGCGGGATCGGAGAGACCCAGTACTTC
. | TRBJ2-3 | TRBV5-1 | TRBD2 | 15 | CASSLVAGNADTQYF | TGCGCCAGCAGCTTGGTAGCGGGGAATGCAGATACGCAGTATTTT
. | TRBJ2-1 | TRBV18 | TRBD1 | 15 | CASSPPEGGINEQFF | TGTGCCAGCTCACCCCCGGAAGGGGGCATCAATGAGCAGTTCTTC
few | TRBJ2-1 | TRBV2 | . | 15 | CASKAGARMDNEQFF | TGTGCCAGCAAAGCAGGGGCTAGAATGGACAATGAGCAGTTCTTC
. | TRBJ1-2 | TRBV30 | . | 11 | CAWSVRGGYTF | TGTGCCTGGAGTGTAAGGGGTGGCTACACCTTC
once | TRBJ2-5 | TRBV6-5 | . | 15 | CASSYSSRYQETQYF | TGTGCCAGCAGTTACTCGAGCAGGTACCAAGAGACCCAGTACTTC
. | TRBJ1-2 | TRBV12-3/TRBV12-4 | . | 13 | CASSFEDFYGYTF | TGTGCCAGCAGTTTTGAGGACTTCTATGGCTACACCTTC
. | TRBJ1-3 | TRBV29-1 | . | 13 | CSVRGESGNTIYF | TGCAGCGTTCGGGGGGAGTCTGGAAACACCATATATTTT
. | TRBJ1-1 | TRBV29-1 | TRBD1 | 15 | CSVTGTDAMNTEAFF | TGCAGCGTCACAGGGACAGACGCTATGAACACTGAAGCTTTCTTT